This T cell receptor beta chain was captured in a study of CD8+ T cells in alopecia areata. A single count supports this clone. The sequencing template was cDNA reverse transcribed from extracted RNA. Assay used: immunoSEQ multiplex PCR; TCRdb lists only in-frame clones, some missing. The table includes fewer than 200,000 clones, just under 60% detected once. V gave up 8 bases and J gave up 0 bases, with 13 bases separating them. There are 13 residues in the CDR3. Germline CDR1 and CDR2: SQVTM and ANQGSEA. Alopecia areata patients provided lesional scalp punch biopsies and peripheral blood, both collected for the study.

The chain combines TRBV29-1 with TRBJ1-1; D possibly corresponds to TRBD1 (5 bases). The source was CD4+ T cells sorted from blood, collected at week 0. The clonotype was recovered from a human donor with alopecia areata. This CDR3 reads CSFRDGMNTEAFF. CDR3 nucleotide sequence: TGCAGCTTCCGGGACGGCATGAACACTGAAGCTTTCTTT.